Following are 7 T cell receptor beta chains from one sample sequenced in a study of Graves' ophthalmopathy and Graves' hyperthyroidism. Amplified TCR beta CDR3 regions were obtained using RNA transcripts as template. HTBI primers primed a first-round RT-PCR, and a second-round multiplex PCR followed. TCRdb ran MiXCR on the multiplex PCR reads and lists one entry per CDR3 protein. The table has roughly 610,000 distinct CDR3 sequences, 22% seen once. Source material: peripheral blood. The receptors here all came from a woman aged 18-30 years with stable Graves' hyperthyroidism. Some clones in this sample may be carry-over from other donors' samples.

Worth noting for this clonotype: The conserved phenylalanine or tryptophan normally closing the CDR3 is absent here, so this likely arose from a read error. The chain is built from TRBV28 and TRBJ2-5; TRBD2 aligns across 9 bases. Per the germline V gene, CDR1 is MDHEN and CDR2 is SYDVKM. CDR3 length equals 17 residues. V was pared by 4 bases and J by 4 bases, with 13 bases of the junction left unmatched. The CDR3 region is CASSSFVNSGGRETQYL. The CDR3 bases are TGTGCCAGCAGTTCCTTCGTGAATAGCGGGGGCCGAGAGACCCAGTACCTC.

At least ten counts were recorded for this clonotype. The genes are TRBV12-3 or TRBV12-4 and TRBJ1-1; D is perhaps TRBD1 (5 bases). Trimming stripped 4 bases from V and 4 bases from J, with 10 bases between. The CDR3 loop spans 13 amino acids. CDR3 region: CASSSRGSTEAFF. CDR3 nucleotide sequence: TGTGCCAGCAGTTCGAGGGGCAGCACTGAAGCTTTCTTT.

This clonotype was seen repeatedly, ten times or more. The genes are TRBV2 and TRBJ2-2; D gene ambiguous. The CDR3 sequence is 13 residues long. Germline CDR1 SNHLY, CDR2 FYNNEI. Trimming removed 0 bases from V and 8 bases from J, with 7 bases in between. As DNA, the CDR3 is TGTGCCAGCAGTGAAGCTCACATGGGGGAGCTGTTTTTT. This gives the protein CASSEAHMGELFF.

This clonotype was counted many times. This chain links TRBV7-3 with TRBJ2-2; 8 bases are shared with TRBD2. CDR1 is SGHTA and CDR2 is FQGTGA in the germline V gene. The CDR3 has 16 residues. Trimming cost V 3 bases and J 6 bases; bases outside gene matches: 9. DNA of the CDR3: TGTGCCAGCAGCTTGGCCCCGTGGCGGGGGGCCGGGGAGCTGTTTTTT. It codes for CASSLAPWRGAGELFF.

V is TRBV6-1 and J is TRBJ1-5; no definite D call. CDR3 length: 10 amino acids. The germline V and J ends were trimmed by 8 bases and 7 bases, with 6 bases remaining between them. CDR1 and CDR2 (germline): MNHNS, SASEGT. The CDR3 spells CASGSQPQHF. In nucleotides, the CDR3 is TGTGCCAGCGGGAGCCAGCCCCAGCATTTT.

This chain links TRBV10-3 with TRBJ1-1, with D perhaps TRBD1 (6 bases). V lost 6 bases and J 6 bases, leaving 14 bases between the germline ends. The CDR3 is 13 amino acids. Germline V CDR1 and CDR2: ENHRY, SYGVKD. The CDR3 region has the DNA TGTGCCATCAGGACTCGGGGGGCCGCTGAAGCTTTCTTT. Translating gives CAIRTRGAAEAFF.

V is TRBV5-1 and J is TRBJ1-1; 10 bases are a match to TRBD1. The CDR3 runs 15 residues. Trimming removed 3 bases from V and 4 bases from J; junction bases left unmatched: 6. Germline CDR1 reads SGHRS; CDR2 reads YFSETQ. The CDR3 protein is CASSSGTGDVTEAFF. In nucleotides, the CDR3 is TGCGCCAGCAGCTCTGGGACAGGGGATGTCACTGAAGCTTTCTTT.